This T cell receptor (beta chain) was profiled in a study of early T cells in non-severe SARS-CoV-2 infection. Study information: Sequencing input comprised bulk RNA from unsorted whole blood; chain pairing was not available.

Whole-study findings and limits: A preference for anti-spike CD8 responses marked VDJdb matching, which missed private and CD4 specificities.

The CDR3 extends over 15 amino acids. With 0 bases clipped from V and 5 bases from J, the junction kept 3 bases outside the gene matches. Germline CDR1 reads SGHTA; CDR2 reads FQGNSA. Concerning this clonotype: Its antigen remains unknown.

Attachment of unique molecular identifiers to individual cDNA molecules was performed. TCRdb redid the calling of the 5' RACE reads with MiXCR, one entry per CDR3 protein. The table lists some 50,000 distinct CDR3 sequences, roughly 8.7% of them singletons, with roughly 4% in the top ten. This TCR came from an adult who was a healthcare worker with PCR-confirmed SARS-CoV-2 infection or an uninfected control (not recorded which). Source: whole blood, taken at baseline. V gene TRBV7-2 combines with J gene TRBJ2-2; the match to TRBD2 covers 7 bases. The CDR3 here is CASSLAGTKTGELFF. CDR3 sequence (DNA): TGTGCCAGCAGCTTAGCAGGGACTAAAACCGGGGAGCTGTTTTTT.